This is a list of T cell receptor beta chains from one sample in a study of T cell responses to AZD1222 COVID-19 vaccine. The repertoire was sequenced with immunoSEQ multiplex PCR; TCRdb's copy has only in-frame clones and lacks some. The table shows some 150,000 clones, with around 88% occurring only once. Sequences were derived from peripheral blood, sampled on day 0 of AZD1222 vaccination. The source is an adult in good health. Each CDR3 is given with its conserved first and last residue. D genes are given only for firm matches. Not all rows give a size; the values are once, few, many and, for expanded clones, a class.

d_gene: TRBD1; v_gene: TRBV7-9; j_gene: TRBJ1-2; abundance: .; CDR3nt: TGTGCCAGCAGCCAGGGGACAGGGATAAGTCAAGCGGGCGGCTACACCTTC; CDR3aa: CASSQGTGISQAGGYTF
d_gene: .; v_gene: TRBV19; j_gene: TRBJ2-3; abundance: .; CDR3nt: TGTGCCAGTAGTATCGAACAGGACGTCACAGATACGCAGTATTTT; CDR3aa: CASSIEQDVTDTQYF
d_gene: .; v_gene: TRBV5-1; j_gene: TRBJ2-7; abundance: .; CDR3nt: TGCGCCAGCAGCTTTGAACGGGGCCACGAGCAGTACTTC; CDR3aa: CASSFERGHEQYF
d_gene: .; v_gene: TRBV29-1; j_gene: TRBJ2-3; abundance: .; CDR3nt: TGCAGCACAAAAGGACTTTTCACAGATACGCAGTATTTT; CDR3aa: CSTKGLFTDTQYF
d_gene: TRBD2; v_gene: TRBV10-3; j_gene: TRBJ2-2; abundance: .; CDR3nt: TGTGCCATCAGTGAGACTAGCGGGCGCACCGGGGAGCTGTTTTTT; CDR3aa: CAISETSGRTGELFF
d_gene: .; v_gene: TRBV28; j_gene: TRBJ1-1; abundance: .; CDR3nt: TGTGCCAGCAGCTATCACCGGGCCCTGAACACTGAAGCTTTCTTT; CDR3aa: CASSYHRALNTEAFF
d_gene: .; v_gene: TRBV14; j_gene: TRBJ1-1; abundance: .; CDR3nt: TGTGCCAGCAGCCAGTCCGGGGCTGAAGCTTTCTTT; CDR3aa: CASSQSGAEAFF
d_gene: TRBD2; v_gene: TRBV6-5; j_gene: TRBJ2-1; abundance: .; CDR3nt: TGTGCCAGCAATGGACTAGCGGGAACCTCAGGGGAGCAGTTCTTC; CDR3aa: CASNGLAGTSGEQFF
d_gene: .; v_gene: TRBV18; j_gene: TRBJ2-5; abundance: .; CDR3nt: TGTGCCAGCTCCCCTCAAGAGACCCAGTACTTC; CDR3aa: CASSPQETQYF
d_gene: TRBD1; v_gene: TRBV15; j_gene: TRBJ1-1; abundance: .; CDR3nt: TGTGCCACCAGCAGAGTGACAGGGCGGACTGAAGCTTTCTTT; CDR3aa: CATSRVTGRTEAFF
d_gene: .; v_gene: TRBV9; j_gene: TRBJ1-2; abundance: .; CDR3nt: TGTGCCAGCAGCGTGGGCACCTCGGCCGATGGCTACACCTTC; CDR3aa: CASSVGTSADGYTF
d_gene: .; v_gene: TRBV19; j_gene: TRBJ1-3; abundance: few; CDR3nt: TGTGCCAGTAGTACCAGGGAGTCCGGAAACACCATATATTTT; CDR3aa: CASSTRESGNTIYF
d_gene: .; v_gene: TRBV19; j_gene: TRBJ1-5; abundance: .; CDR3nt: TGTGCCAGTAGTGTGGGGACGAGTTTATGGGAGCAGCCCCAGCATTTT; CDR3aa: CASSVGTSLWEQPQHF
d_gene: .; v_gene: TRBV3-1/TRBV3-2; j_gene: TRBJ2-1; abundance: .; CDR3nt: TGTGCCAGCAGCCAAGATCTTGGGTGGACAGCCCTAAGCTCCTACAATGAGCAGTTCTTC; CDR3aa: CASSQDLGWTALSSYNEQFF
d_gene: .; v_gene: TRBV5-1; j_gene: TRBJ2-7; abundance: .; CDR3nt: TGCGCCAGCAGCCTCAACAGGGAGGAGCAGTACTTC; CDR3aa: CASSLNREEQYF
d_gene: .; v_gene: TRBV30; j_gene: TRBJ1-1; abundance: .; CDR3nt: TGTGCCTGGAGTGTAGTTGGCACTGAAGCTTTCTTT; CDR3aa: CAWSVVGTEAFF
d_gene: .; v_gene: TRBV11-2; j_gene: TRBJ1-5; abundance: .; CDR3nt: TGTGCCAGCAGCCTAACCAGCTTGAGCAATCAGCCCCAGCATTTT; CDR3aa: CASSLTSLSNQPQHF
d_gene: TRBD1; v_gene: TRBV27; j_gene: TRBJ2-3; abundance: .; CDR3nt: TGTGCCAGCAGTTTACGACAGGGGGCAGATACGCAGTATTTT; CDR3aa: CASSLRQGADTQYF
d_gene: TRBD2; v_gene: TRBV19; j_gene: TRBJ2-2; abundance: .; CDR3nt: TGTGCCAGTAGCTGGACTAGCGACCCCGGGGAGCTGTTTTTT; CDR3aa: CASSWTSDPGELFF
d_gene: .; v_gene: TRBV11-2; j_gene: TRBJ1-3; abundance: once; CDR3nt: TGTGCCAGCAGCTTAGCGCACTCTTCTGGAAACACCATATATTTT; CDR3aa: CASSLAHSSGNTIYF
d_gene: TRBD2; v_gene: TRBV19; j_gene: TRBJ2-1; abundance: .; CDR3nt: TGTGCCAGTAGTAGTCAGCGGGAGGGCCAGCAGTTCTTC; CDR3aa: CASSSQREGQQFF
d_gene: TRBD1; v_gene: TRBV19; j_gene: TRBJ1-5; abundance: .; CDR3nt: TGTGCCAGTCGGGGACAGGGTTGGAGTCAGCCCCAGCATTTT; CDR3aa: CASRGQGWSQPQHF
d_gene: .; v_gene: TRBV6-4; j_gene: TRBJ2-3; abundance: .; CDR3nt: TGTGCCAGCAGTGAATCGTCTGGCACAGATACGCAGTATTTT; CDR3aa: CASSESSGTDTQYF
d_gene: .; v_gene: TRBV28; j_gene: TRBJ1-3; abundance: .; CDR3nt: TGTGCCAGCCTACGACCGAACTCTGGAAACACCATATATTTT; CDR3aa: CASLRPNSGNTIYF
d_gene: .; v_gene: TRBV20-1; j_gene: TRBJ1-2; abundance: .; CDR3nt: TGCAGTGCGAAGGGACAACCCACCTTC; CDR3aa: CSAKGQPTF
d_gene: .; v_gene: TRBV11-2; j_gene: TRBJ2-3; abundance: .; CDR3nt: TGTGCCAGCAGCTTAAAACTAGAGGATACGCAGTATTTT; CDR3aa: CASSLKLEDTQYF
d_gene: TRBD1; v_gene: TRBV25-1; j_gene: TRBJ2-7; abundance: .; CDR3nt: TGTGCCAGCAGTGAGAGACAGGGGGCCTACGAGCAGTACTTC; CDR3aa: CASSERQGAYEQYF